The 20 T cell receptor beta chains reported below all come from one sample, sequenced in a study of cytomegalovirus exposure and HLA in healthy donors. The table came from immunoSEQ multiplex PCR; TCRdb's copy has only in-frame clones and leaves some out. This table holds roughly 200,000 clones, around nine tenths found once. Sequenced material: PBMCs. Receptors were obtained from a man younger than 40 in good health and CMV-seropositive.

This chain uses TRBV19 with TRBJ1-5; the D gene is possibly TRBD1 (5 bases). The CDR3 is made up of 14 amino acids. Germline CDR1 is LNHDA and CDR2 is SQIVND (reference sequence). Trimming pared 9 bases from V and 1 base from J, leaving 13 bases between. The CDR3: CASGGTVSNQPQHF. CDR3 in DNA: TGTGCCAGCGGCGGGACCGTCAGCAATCAGCCCCAGCATTTT.

This clone was observed once. The rearrangement links TRBV6-1 to TRBJ2-3; D is undetermined. This CDR3 has 15 amino acids. The germline CDR1 and CDR2 sequences are MNHNS and SASEGT. V lost 1 base to trimming and J lost 3 bases, with 11 bases between them. CDR3 nucleotides: TGTGCCAGCAGTGAAGAGGGCCCTGCGACAGATACGCAGTATTTT. Translation gives CASSEEGPATDTQYF.

The genes are TRBV5-6 and TRBJ2-6, with 9 bases lining up with TRBD1. The CDR3 has 16 amino acids. V dropped 3 bases and J dropped 4; count of bases not matched to a gene: 5. In germline, CDR1 is SGHDT, CDR2 YYEEEE. The CDR3 DNA follows: TGTGCCAGCAGCTGGACAGGGGCCGGGGGGGCCAACGTCCTGACTTTC. Translating it yields CASSWTGAGGANVLTF. The variable domain in full, completed from reference TRBV5-6 and TRBJ2-6, reads DAGVTQSPTHLIKTRGQQVTLRCSPKSGHDTVSWYQQALGQGPQFIFQYYEEEERQRGNFPDRFSGHQFPNYSSELNVNALLLGDSALYLCASSWTGAGGANVLTFGAGSRLTVL.

Only a few counts were recorded for this clone. The chain uses TRBV4-3 and TRBJ2-1, with D unresolved. Germline lookup yields CDR1 LGHNA and CDR2 YSLEER. Trimming shortened V by 1 base and J by 6 bases, and 10 bases separated the two germline ends. CDR3 size: 14 residues. CDR3 region: CASSQVSRANEQFF. CDR3 in DNA: TGCGCCAGCAGCCAAGTGAGCCGGGCCAATGAGCAGTTCTTC.

The chain uses TRBV28 and TRBJ1-2; 8 bases map to TRBD1. Germline CDR1 reads MDHEN; CDR2 reads SYDVKM. The CDR3 sequence is 15 residues long. With V trimmed by 6 bases and J by 4 bases, 10 bases remained unmatched. DNA for the CDR3: TGTGCCAGCAGCTCGGCCAGGGGGCGCCCCTATGGCTACACCTTC. Amino acids: CASSSARGRPYGYTF.

J is TRBJ2-7 and V is TRBV11-3, with D tentatively TRBD1 (6 bases). Germline loops: CDR1 SGHNT, CDR2 YENEEA. V was clipped by 5 bases and J by 0 bases, with 17 bases between them. This CDR3 comprises 16 residues. CDR3 sequence: CASSPRRGSISYEQYF. The CDR3 nucleotides read TGTGCCAGCAGCCCTCGTAGGGGGTCTATCTCCTACGAGCAGTACTTC.

V and J are TRBV29-1 and TRBJ1-1; 7 bases map to TRBD1. Germline lookup yields CDR1 SQVTM and CDR2 ANQGSEA. CDR3 size: 16 residues. V was pared by 2 bases and J by 4 bases, with 13 bases of the junction left unmatched. The CDR3 DNA follows: TGCAGCGTTGAACTCCCTGTAGGGGGCGCGGGCACTGAAGCTTTCTTT. Translation gives CSVELPVGGAGTEAFF.

The CDR3 loop reads CASSLVGLATDTQYF. CDR3 in DNA: TGTGCCAGCAGCTTAGTGGGACTAGCAACAGATACGCAGTATTTT. The V and J genes are TRBV7-3 and TRBJ2-3; 9 bases align to TRBD2. The V gene's germline CDR1 is SGHTA and CDR2 FQGTGA. V dropped 2 bases and J dropped 3; count of bases not matched to a gene: 3. The CDR3 covers 15 residues.

The chain has TRBV10-3 and TRBJ1-5; D possibly corresponds to TRBD1 (5 bases). The CDR3 is made up of 14 amino acids. Deletions cut 8 bases from V and 4 bases from J, with 15 bases between. Germline CDR1 ENHRY, CDR2 SYGVKD. The CDR3 DNA is TGTGCCATCCGAGACAGCCTGGAGAATCAGCCCCAGCATTTT. Translated: CAIRDSLENQPQHF.

This chain connects TRBV9 to TRBJ2-2; D is ambiguous. V was cut by 4 bases and J by 2 bases, with 15 bases left in between. Germline lookup yields CDR1 SGDLS and CDR2 YYNGEE. The CDR3 has 16 residues. The CDR3 protein is CASSPTRPGNTGELFF. The CDR3 DNA reads as TGTGCCAGCAGCCCAACACGGCCGGGCAACACCGGGGAGCTGTTTTTT.

The chain uses TRBV7-2 and TRBJ1-1; the D is unclear. The ends were cut back, 5 bases at V and 2 bases at J, with 12 bases in the middle. Per the germline V gene, CDR1 is SGHTA and CDR2 is FQGNSA. The CDR3 consists of 14 residues. CDR3 amino acids: CASSHTADNTEAFF. The CDR3, as DNA: TGTGCCAGCAGCCATACCGCCGATAACACTGAAGCTTTCTTT.

In this sample, this clone turned up a few times. The CDR3 here is CASRRTQSYEQYF. The CDR3 DNA reads as TGTGCCAGCAGAAGGACTCAATCCTACGAGCAGTACTTC. This chain uses TRBV2 with TRBJ2-7; maybe TRBD2 (5 bases). The CDR3 extends over 13 amino acids. The germline V gene encodes CDR1 SNHLY and CDR2 FYNNEI. Trimming took off 6 bases at V and 1 base at J, with 10 bases between the two ends.

The V call is TRBV4-3, the J call TRBJ2-6; D is possibly TRBD1 (5 bases). V dropped 0 bases and J dropped 10 bases, with 19 bases sitting between them. The CDR3 is 17 amino acids. CDR1 and CDR2 (germline): LGHNA, YSLEER. CDR3 nucleotides: TGCGCCAGCAGCCAAGATTTTACCTCCCCAAGGGGTAACGTCCTGACTTTC. Translated: CASSQDFTSPRGNVLTF.

The V gene is TRBV27, the J gene TRBJ1-5; unclear D gene. Deletions cut 6 bases from V and 0 bases from J, with 9 bases between. The CDR3 has 14 residues. CDR1 is MNHEY, CDR2 SMNVEV, per germline (reference sequence). CDR3 protein: CASSRSNSNQPQHF. CDR3 in DNA: TGTGCCAGCAGCCGGTCGAATAGCAATCAGCCCCAGCATTTT.

This chain links TRBV6-5 with TRBJ2-7, with a possible D match to TRBD1 (5 bases). V was pared by 0 bases and J by 6 bases, with 6 bases between. Germline V CDR1 and CDR2: MNHEY, SVGAGI. There are 12 residues in the CDR3. The CDR3 region is CASSYSGVEQYF. CDR3 nucleotide sequence: TGTGCCAGCAGTTACTCAGGGGTCGAGCAGTACTTC.

The rearrangement joins TRBV5-4 to TRBJ2-7, with TRBD1 matching 10 bases. Losses at the gene ends were 4 bases for V and 7 bases for J; bases not matched to a gene: 11. CDR3 length equals 15 residues. Germline CDR1 SGHNT, CDR2 YYREEE (reference sequence). This chain's CDR3 is CASSRGTGEVGEQYF. The DNA of the CDR3 is TGTGCCAGCAGCCGCGGGACAGGGGAAGTTGGGGAGCAGTACTTC. Full variable domain (missing parts from reference TRBV5-4 and TRBJ2-7): ETGVTQSPTHLIKTRGQQVTLRCSSQSGHNTVSWYQQALGQGPQFIFQYYREEENGRGNFPPRFSGLQFPNYSSELNVNALELDDSALYLCASSRGTGEVGEQYFGPGTRLTVT.

The rearrangement joins TRBV25-1 to TRBJ2-5; D possibly matches TRBD1 or TRBD2 (5 bases each). The germline CDR1 and CDR2 sequences are MGHDK and SYGVNS. V gave up 2 bases and J gave up 9 bases, with 10 bases separating them. The CDR3 is made up of 12 amino acids. The CDR3 reads CASSELTGPQYF. DNA for the CDR3: TGTGCCAGCAGTGAACTAACGGGGCCCCAGTACTTC.

This clone was counted a single time. The chain recombines TRBV4-3 with TRBJ2-1; 9 nucleotides align to TRBD1. CDR3 size: 15 residues. CDR1 and CDR2 from the germline V gene are LGHNA and YSLEER. With 3 bases clipped from V and 8 bases from J, the junction kept 8 bases outside the gene matches. In DNA form, the CDR3 reads TGCGCCAGCAGCCATAACAGGGGGCGAAGCGATGAGCAGTTCTTC. Its protein product is CASSHNRGRSDEQFF.

The gene calls are TRBV19 and TRBJ2-7; TRBD1 is a possible D gene (6 bases). This CDR3 contains 13 residues. Germline loops: CDR1 LNHDA, CDR2 SQIVND (reference sequence). Between the trimmed V and J ends, which lost 6 bases and 1 base, there was a span of 10 bases. The CDR3 here is CASSPGQSYEQYF. The CDR3 region has the DNA TGTGCCAGTAGCCCGGGACAATCCTACGAGCAGTACTTC.

The chain uses TRBV5-1 and TRBJ2-3; 7 nucleotides align to TRBD2. CDR3 length: 14 amino acids. After removal of 4 bases from V and 6 bases from J, the junction contained 8 bases not matched to a gene. Germline CDR1 reads SGHRS; CDR2 reads YFSETQ. The chain's CDR3 is CASSGGLEPDTQYF. DNA of the CDR3: TGCGCCAGCAGCGGCGGACTAGAACCCGATACGCAGTATTTT.